The 2 T cell receptor beta chains in this list originate from one sample, sequenced in a study of post-analysis software for immune sequencing data. Antigens for these TCRs are unknown. The study's findings and limits: Controls had lower frequencies than patients of roughly five TRBV segments, which included TRBV5-6, TRBV5-1 and TRBV20-1.

Unique molecular identifiers tagged the TCR beta cDNA libraries. TCRdb re-derived calls from the PCR reads in MiXCR, one entry per CDR3 protein. The sample lists roughly 800,000 distinct CDR3 sequences; more than 45% were seen once. Sequences were obtained from blood. The receptors originated from a girl under 18 with multiple sclerosis.

V gene TRBV6-6 combines with J gene TRBJ1-4; 7 positions agree with TRBD1. The trim removed 5 bases at V and 3 bases at J, leaving 6 bases unmatched. CDR1 is MNHNY and CDR2 is SVGAGI in the germline V gene (reference sequence). CDR3 length: 15 residues. The CDR3 protein is CASSAQGGSNEKLFF. CDR3 in DNA: TGTGCCAGCAGTGCCCAGGGGGGTTCTAATGAAAAACTGTTTTTT.

The sample holds a few counts of this clonotype. V is TRBV29-1 and J is TRBJ1-1; D ambiguous. The CDR3 is made up of 13 amino acids. CDR1 is SQVTM and CDR2 is ANQGSEA in the germline V gene. Trimming pared 3 bases from V and 0 bases from J, leaving 8 bases between. The CDR3 sequence: CSVDSWVNTEAFF. CDR3 nucleotide sequence: TGCAGCGTTGATTCGTGGGTGAACACTGAAGCTTTCTTT.